This is a list of T cell receptor beta chains from one sample in a study of blood T cells in healthy people across ages. TCRdb fed the 5' RACE reads into MiXCR, producing one record per CDR3 protein. This table has more than 1.4 million distinct CDR3 sequences, roughly 45% appearing once. The sequencing sample was made of blood. The receptor source for this set is a woman between 18 and 30 years old in good health. Both conserved end residues are part of each CDR3. Fields, in order: J gene, D gene, V gene, clone size, CDR3 protein, CDR3 DNA. D genes are given only for firm matches. Size is stated for part of the rows, as once, few or many counts, or as a class when the clone is expanded.

J gene: TRBJ1-1
D gene: .
V gene: TRBV5-1
clone size: .
CDR3 protein: CASSLATRDLTTEAFF
CDR3 DNA: TGCGCCAGCAGCTTGGCGACAAGGGACTTGACCACTGAAGCTTTCTTT

J gene: TRBJ2-1
D gene: TRBD1
V gene: TRBV5-1
clone size: many
CDR3 protein: CASSLPAGGNEQFF
CDR3 DNA: TGCGCCAGCAGCTTGCCCGCAGGGGGCAATGAGCAGTTCTTC

J gene: TRBJ1-1
D gene: .
V gene: TRBV14
clone size: .
CDR3 protein: CASSQTSSMNTEAFF
CDR3 DNA: TGTGCCAGCAGCCAAACATCGAGCATGAACACTGAAGCTTTCTTT

J gene: TRBJ2-7
D gene: .
V gene: TRBV10-2
clone size: .
CDR3 protein: CASSGPLAARYEQYF
CDR3 DNA: TGCGCCAGCAGTGGCCCTCTCGCGGCTAGGTACGAGCAGTACTTC

J gene: TRBJ2-7
D gene: TRBD2
V gene: TRBV7-2
clone size: once
CDR3 protein: CASSLASLGTSFMSSYNEQYF
CDR3 DNA: TGTGCCAGCAGCTTAGCGAGCCTCGGGACTAGCTTTATGAGCTCCTACAATGAGCAGTACTTC

J gene: TRBJ2-6
D gene: TRBD1
V gene: TRBV5-1
clone size: .
CDR3 protein: CASSLGHTGAGANVLTF
CDR3 DNA: TGCGCCAGCAGCTTGGGACACACAGGGGCTGGGGCCAACGTCCTGACTTTC

J gene: TRBJ1-2
D gene: .
V gene: TRBV20-1
clone size: .
CDR3 protein: CSAEDSRNYGYTF
CDR3 DNA: TGCAGTGCTGAGGACAGTCGGAACTATGGCTACACCTTC

J gene: TRBJ2-5
D gene: TRBD2
V gene: TRBV2
clone size: .
CDR3 protein: CASSDWTSGRGETQYF
CDR3 DNA: TGTGCCAGCAGTGATTGGACTAGCGGGAGGGGAGAGACCCAGTACTTC

J gene: TRBJ2-1
D gene: .
V gene: TRBV7-2
clone size: .
CDR3 protein: CASSLVLPGASYNEQFF
CDR3 DNA: TGTGCCAGCAGCCTAGTGTTACCGGGAGCCTCCTACAATGAGCAGTTCTTC

J gene: TRBJ2-1
D gene: .
V gene: TRBV20-1
clone size: .
CDR3 protein: CSAVLLVEQFF
CDR3 DNA: TGCAGTGCCGTACTGCTCGTGGAGCAGTTCTTC

J gene: TRBJ1-1
D gene: .
V gene: TRBV29-1
clone size: few
CDR3 protein: CSVCLEGFRTEAFF
CDR3 DNA: TGCAGCGTTTGTTTGGAGGGCTTTAGGACTGAAGCTTTCTTT

J gene: TRBJ2-3
D gene: .
V gene: TRBV6-1
clone size: .
CDR3 protein: CASIHKRETDTQYF
CDR3 DNA: TGTGCCAGCATCCATAAAAGGGAGACAGATACGCAGTATTTT

J gene: TRBJ1-2
D gene: .
V gene: TRBV7-9
clone size: .
CDR3 protein: CASSPPEDGYGYAF
CDR3 DNA: TGTGCCAGCAGCCCCCCGGAGGACGGGTATGGCTACGCCTTC

J gene: TRBJ2-5
D gene: .
V gene: TRBV9
clone size: few
CDR3 protein: CASPIRYQETQYF
CDR3 DNA: TGTGCCAGCCCCATCAGGTACCAAGAGACCCAGTACTTC

J gene: TRBJ1-2
D gene: .
V gene: TRBV7-2
clone size: many
CDR3 protein: CASSLGVDYGYTF
CDR3 DNA: TGTGCCAGCAGCTTAGGAGTGGACTATGGCTACACCTTC

J gene: TRBJ2-1
D gene: .
V gene: TRBV6-5
clone size: .
CDR3 protein: CASSYSRLPNNEQFF
CDR3 DNA: TGTGCCAGCAGTTACTCGAGACTCCCGAACAATGAGCAGTTCTTC

J gene: TRBJ1-5
D gene: .
V gene: TRBV2
clone size: few
CDR3 protein: CASRETVANQPQHF
CDR3 DNA: TGTGCCAGCAGAGAGACGGTGGCCAATCAGCCCCAGCATTTT

J gene: TRBJ1-2
D gene: TRBD1
V gene: TRBV12-3/TRBV12-4
clone size: .
CDR3 protein: CASSKARGRYGYTF
CDR3 DNA: TGTGCCAGCAGTAAAGCCAGGGGGCGATATGGCTACACCTTC

J gene: TRBJ2-3
D gene: .
V gene: TRBV7-6
clone size: few
CDR3 protein: CASSLSGAGTDTQYF
CDR3 DNA: TGTGCCAGCAGCTTATCAGGGGCGGGAACAGATACGCAGTATTTT

J gene: TRBJ1-2
D gene: TRBD1
V gene: TRBV27
clone size: .
CDR3 protein: CASSSTGEGYTF
CDR3 DNA: TGTGCCAGCAGTTCCACAGGGGAGGGCTACACCTTC

J gene: TRBJ2-7
D gene: TRBD1
V gene: TRBV20-1
clone size: .
CDR3 protein: CSARDPDRFSYEQYF
CDR3 DNA: TGCAGTGCTAGAGATCCGGACAGGTTTTCCTACGAGCAGTACTTC

J gene: TRBJ1-5
D gene: .
V gene: TRBV12-3/TRBV12-4
clone size: many
CDR3 protein: CASTFMGGDQPQHF
CDR3 DNA: TGTGCCAGCACCTTCATGGGAGGGGATCAGCCCCAGCATTTT

J gene: TRBJ2-5
D gene: TRBD1
V gene: TRBV18
clone size: .
CDR3 protein: CASSLDRGESEQYF
CDR3 DNA: TGTGCCAGCTCCCTGGACAGGGGAGAGAGTGAGCAGTACTTC

J gene: TRBJ2-1
D gene: .
V gene: TRBV6-2/TRBV6-3
clone size: few
CDR3 protein: CASSYFTGYSYNEQFF
CDR3 DNA: TGTGCCAGCAGTTACTTCACCGGCTACTCCTACAATGAGCAGTTCTTC

J gene: TRBJ2-5
D gene: TRBD1
V gene: TRBV4-1
clone size: few
CDR3 protein: CASSHQDRGRETQYF
CDR3 DNA: TGCGCCAGCAGCCACCAGGACAGGGGTCGAGAGACCCAGTACTTC

J gene: TRBJ1-3
D gene: .
V gene: TRBV13
clone size: .
CDR3 protein: CASSLLKGFTGTTVSGNTIYF
CDR3 DNA: TGTGCCAGCAGCTTACTTAAAGGGTTTACTGGAACGACAGTCTCTGGAAACACCATATATTTT

J gene: TRBJ2-7
D gene: TRBD1
V gene: TRBV28
clone size: .
CDR3 protein: CASSSGQGRWDEQYF
CDR3 DNA: TGTGCCAGCAGTTCGGGACAGGGCCGGTGGGATGAGCAGTACTTC